This T cell receptor beta chain was identified in a study of blood T cell repertoires in COVID-19. Overall study: Collection of acute and convalescent COVID-19 samples took place in the United States, Italy and Spain.

V lost 3 bases, J lost 7 bases, and 8 bases stayed unmatched. CDR3 length: 14 amino acids. Germline lookup yields CDR1 SGHTA and CDR2 FQGNSA. Clones were read by immunoSEQ multiplex PCR, and TCRdb kept only the in-frame ones, dropping some. The sample has about 240,000 clones, more than 75% seen once. Participant ages covered roughly 18 to 89 years across about two dozen US areas. This TCR was sampled from a woman aged 40 to 50 with acute COVID-19. Sequencing was carried out using PBMCs or T cells enriched from blood (not recorded which). J is TRBJ2-7 and V is TRBV7-2; TRBD2 agrees at 8 bases. The CDR3 DNA reads TGTGCCAGCAGCTTCGGGACTAGTTCATGGGAGCAGTACTTC. Residues: CASSFGTSSWEQYF.